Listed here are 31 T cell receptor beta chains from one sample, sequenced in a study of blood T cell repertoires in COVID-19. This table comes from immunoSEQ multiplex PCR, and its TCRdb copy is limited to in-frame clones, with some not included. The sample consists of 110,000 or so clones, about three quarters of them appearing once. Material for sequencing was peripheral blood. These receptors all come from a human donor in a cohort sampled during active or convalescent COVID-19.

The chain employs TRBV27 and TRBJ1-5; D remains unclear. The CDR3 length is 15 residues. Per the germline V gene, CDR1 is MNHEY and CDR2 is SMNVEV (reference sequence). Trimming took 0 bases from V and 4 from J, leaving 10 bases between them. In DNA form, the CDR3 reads TGTGCCAGCAGTTTATCGTGGGCGGGGAATCAGCCCCAGCATTTT. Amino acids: CASSLSWAGNQPQHF.

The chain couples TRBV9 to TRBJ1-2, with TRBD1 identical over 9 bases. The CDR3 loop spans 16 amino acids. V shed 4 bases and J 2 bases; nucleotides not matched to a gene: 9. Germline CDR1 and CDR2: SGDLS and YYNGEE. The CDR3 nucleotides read TGTGCCAGCAGCTCAAACAGGGGGCCCGAGAACTATGGCTACACCTTC. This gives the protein CASSSNRGPENYGYTF.

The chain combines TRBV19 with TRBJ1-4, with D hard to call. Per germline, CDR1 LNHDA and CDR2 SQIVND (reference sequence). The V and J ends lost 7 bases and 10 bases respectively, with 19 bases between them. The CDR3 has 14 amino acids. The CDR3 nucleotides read TGTGCCAGTAAAGCCGCGCAGGCCGGTGGAAAACTGTTTTTT. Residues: CASKAAQAGGKLFF.

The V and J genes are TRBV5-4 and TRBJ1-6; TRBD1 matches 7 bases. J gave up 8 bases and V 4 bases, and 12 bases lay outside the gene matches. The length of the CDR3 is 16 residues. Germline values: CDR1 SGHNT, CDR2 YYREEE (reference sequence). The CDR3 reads CASSTSQGMAYSPLHF. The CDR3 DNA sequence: TGTGCCAGCAGCACATCACAGGGGATGGCGTATTCACCCCTCCACTTT.

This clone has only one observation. The CDR3 region is CASSQDMGQGKFGNTIYF. CDR3 coding DNA: TGCGCCAGCAGCCAAGATATGGGGCAGGGGAAGTTTGGAAACACCATATATTTT. This chain connects TRBV4-1 to TRBJ1-3; D possibly corresponds to TRBD1 (6 bases). The germline V and J ends were trimmed by 0 bases and 3 bases, with 18 bases remaining between them. The CDR3 runs to 18 residues. Germline lookup yields CDR1 MGHRA and CDR2 YSYEKL.

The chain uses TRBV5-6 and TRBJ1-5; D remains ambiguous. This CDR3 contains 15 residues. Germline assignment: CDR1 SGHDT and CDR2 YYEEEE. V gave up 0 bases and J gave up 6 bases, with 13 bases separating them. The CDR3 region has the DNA TGTGCCAGCAGCTTGGGCCCCGGGGAATTTCAGCCCCAGCATTTT. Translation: CASSLGPGEFQPQHF.

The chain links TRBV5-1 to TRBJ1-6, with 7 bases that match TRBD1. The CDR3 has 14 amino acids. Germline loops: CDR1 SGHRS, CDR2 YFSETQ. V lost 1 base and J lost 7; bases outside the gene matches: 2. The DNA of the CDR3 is TGCGCCAGCAGCTTGTTACAGGGGAATTCACCCCTCCACTTT. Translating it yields CASSLLQGNSPLHF.

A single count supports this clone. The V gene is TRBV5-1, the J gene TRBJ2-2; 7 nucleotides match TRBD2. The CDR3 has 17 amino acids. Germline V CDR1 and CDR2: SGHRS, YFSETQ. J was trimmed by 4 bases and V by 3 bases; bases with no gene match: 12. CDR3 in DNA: TGCGCCAGCAGCTCCTCGAACTCTGGGAGGGCCACCGGGGAGCTGTTTTTT. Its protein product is CASSSSNSGRATGELFF. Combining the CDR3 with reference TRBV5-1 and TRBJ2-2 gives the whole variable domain KAGVTQTPRYLIKTRGQQVTLSCSPISGHRSVSWYQQTPGQGLQFLFEYFSETQRNKGNFPGRFSGRQFSNSRSEMNVSTLELGDSALYLCASSSSNSGRATGELFFGEGSRLTVL.

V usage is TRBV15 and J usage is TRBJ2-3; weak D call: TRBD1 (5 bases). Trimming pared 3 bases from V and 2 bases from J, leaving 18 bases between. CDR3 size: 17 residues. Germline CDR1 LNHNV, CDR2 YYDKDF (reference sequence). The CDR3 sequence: CATSRITGPDDTDTQYF. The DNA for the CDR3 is TGTGCCACCAGCAGGATAACAGGACCCGACGACACAGATACGCAGTATTTT. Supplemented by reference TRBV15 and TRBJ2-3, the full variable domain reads DAMVIQNPRYQVTQFGKPVTLSCSQTLNHNVMYWYQQKSSQAPKLLFHYYDKDFNNEADTPDNFQSRRPNTSFCFLDIRSPGLGDTAMYLCATSRITGPDDTDTQYFGPGTRLTVL.

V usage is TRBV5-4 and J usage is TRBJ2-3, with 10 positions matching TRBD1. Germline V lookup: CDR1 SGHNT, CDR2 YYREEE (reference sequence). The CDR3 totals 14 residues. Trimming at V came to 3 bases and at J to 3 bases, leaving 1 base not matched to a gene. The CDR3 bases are TGTGCCAGCAGCTGGGGACAGGGGACAGATACGCAGTATTTT. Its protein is CASSWGQGTDTQYF. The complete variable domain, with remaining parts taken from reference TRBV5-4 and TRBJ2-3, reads ETGVTQSPTHLIKTRGQQVTLRCSSQSGHNTVSWYQQALGQGPQFIFQYYREEENGRGNFPPRFSGLQFPNYSSELNVNALELDDSALYLCASSWGQGTDTQYFGPGTRLTVL.

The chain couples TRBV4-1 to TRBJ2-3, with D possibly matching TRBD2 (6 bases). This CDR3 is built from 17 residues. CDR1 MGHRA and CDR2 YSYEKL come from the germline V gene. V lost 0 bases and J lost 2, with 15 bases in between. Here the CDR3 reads CASSQEGLAGYTDTQYF. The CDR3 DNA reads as TGCGCCAGCAGCCAAGAAGGCTTGGCGGGGTACACAGATACGCAGTATTTT.

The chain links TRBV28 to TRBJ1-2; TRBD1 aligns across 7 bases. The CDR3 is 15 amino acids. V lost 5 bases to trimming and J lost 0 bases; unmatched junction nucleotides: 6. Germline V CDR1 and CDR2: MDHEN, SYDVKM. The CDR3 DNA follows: TGTGCCAGCAGTGGCAGGGGGGTTGCTAACTATGGCTACACCTTC. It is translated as CASSGRGVANYGYTF.

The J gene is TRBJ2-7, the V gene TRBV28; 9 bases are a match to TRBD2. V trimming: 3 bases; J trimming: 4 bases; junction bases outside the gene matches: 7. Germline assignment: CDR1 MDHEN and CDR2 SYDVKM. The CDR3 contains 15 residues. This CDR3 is CASSLRGLARYEQYF. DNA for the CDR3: TGTGCCAGCAGTTTGAGGGGACTAGCCCGGTACGAGCAGTACTTC. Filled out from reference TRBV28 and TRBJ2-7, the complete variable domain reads DVKVTQSSRYLVKRTGEKVFLECVQDMDHENMFWYRQDPGLGLRLIYFSYDVKMKEKGDIPEGYSVSREKKERFSLILESASTNQTSMYLCASSLRGLARYEQYFGPGTRLTVT.

The CDR3 nucleotides read TGTGCCAGCAGCCAAGACACAACTAGGAGTGAGCAGTTCTTC. Protein sequence: CASSQDTTRSEQFF. The genes are TRBV3-1 (or the pseudogene TRBV3-2) and TRBJ2-1; a possible D gene is TRBD2 (5 bases). Germline CDR1 reads LGHDT; CDR2 reads YNNKEL (reference sequence). The CDR3 runs 14 residues. The germline V and J ends were trimmed by 0 bases and 9 bases, with 12 bases remaining between them.

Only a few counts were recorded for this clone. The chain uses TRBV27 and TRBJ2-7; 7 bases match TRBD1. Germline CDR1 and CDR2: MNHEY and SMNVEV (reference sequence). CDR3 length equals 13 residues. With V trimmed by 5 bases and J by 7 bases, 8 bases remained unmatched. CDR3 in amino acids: CASSTRQGDEQYF. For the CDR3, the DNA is TGTGCCAGCAGTACCAGACAGGGTGATGAGCAGTACTTC.

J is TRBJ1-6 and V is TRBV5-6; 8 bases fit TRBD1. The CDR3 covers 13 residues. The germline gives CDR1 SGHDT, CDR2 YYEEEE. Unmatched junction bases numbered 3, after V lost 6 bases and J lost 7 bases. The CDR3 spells CASNDRGNSPLHF. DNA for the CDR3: TGTGCCAGCAACGACAGGGGCAATTCACCCCTCCACTTT.

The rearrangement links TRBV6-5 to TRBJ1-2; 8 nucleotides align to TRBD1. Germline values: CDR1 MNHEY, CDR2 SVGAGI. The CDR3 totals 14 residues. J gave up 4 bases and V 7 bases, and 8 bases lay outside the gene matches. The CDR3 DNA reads TGTGCCAGCATGACAGGGGCCCTCCTCTATGGCTACACCTTC. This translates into CASMTGALLYGYTF.

CDR3 nucleotide sequence: TGCAGTGCCAACCACAGGGTTGGCTACACCTTC. Translating gives CSANHRVGYTF. The chain has TRBV20-1 and TRBJ1-2, with D possibly matching TRBD1 (6 bases). The CDR3 runs 11 residues. Trimming pared 6 bases from V and 7 bases from J, leaving 12 bases between. The germline V gene has CDR1 DFQATT and CDR2 SNEGSKA (reference sequence).

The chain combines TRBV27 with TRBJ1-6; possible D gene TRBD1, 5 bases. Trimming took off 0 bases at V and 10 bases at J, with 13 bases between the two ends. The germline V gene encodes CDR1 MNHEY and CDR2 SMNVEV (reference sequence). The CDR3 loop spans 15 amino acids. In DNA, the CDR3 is TGTGCCAGCAGTTTATCTGGCCGGGGGATCTCACCCCTCCACTTT. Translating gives CASSLSGRGISPLHF.

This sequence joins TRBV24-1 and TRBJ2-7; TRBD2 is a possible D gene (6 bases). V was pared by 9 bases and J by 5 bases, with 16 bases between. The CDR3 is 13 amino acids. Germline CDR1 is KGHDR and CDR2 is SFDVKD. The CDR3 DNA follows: TGTGCCACCGCCGACCGGGGGTTCCACGAGCAGTACTTC. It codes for CATADRGFHEQYF.

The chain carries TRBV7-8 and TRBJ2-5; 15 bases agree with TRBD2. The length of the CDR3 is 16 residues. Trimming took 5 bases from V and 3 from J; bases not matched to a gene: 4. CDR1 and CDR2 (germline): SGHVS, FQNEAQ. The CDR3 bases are TGTGCCAGCAGCCGAGGACTAGCGGGGGGGGAAGAGACCCAGTACTTC. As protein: CASSRGLAGGEETQYF.

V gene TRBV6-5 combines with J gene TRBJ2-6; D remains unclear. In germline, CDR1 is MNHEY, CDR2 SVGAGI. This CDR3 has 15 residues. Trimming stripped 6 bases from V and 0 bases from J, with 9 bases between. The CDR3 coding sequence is TGTGCCAGCAGCACACACCGCTCTGGGGCCAACGTCCTGACTTTC. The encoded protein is CASSTHRSGANVLTF.

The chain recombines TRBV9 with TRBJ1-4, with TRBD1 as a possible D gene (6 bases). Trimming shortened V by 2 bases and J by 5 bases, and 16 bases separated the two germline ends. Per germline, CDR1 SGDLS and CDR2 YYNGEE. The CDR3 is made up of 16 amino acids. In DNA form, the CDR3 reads TGTGCCAGCAGCGTTTACCCGACAGGATTCAATGAAAAACTGTTTTTT. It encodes CASSVYPTGFNEKLFF.

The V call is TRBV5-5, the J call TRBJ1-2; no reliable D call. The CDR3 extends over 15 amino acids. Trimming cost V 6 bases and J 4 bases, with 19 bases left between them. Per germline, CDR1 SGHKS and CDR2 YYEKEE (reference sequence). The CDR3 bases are TGTGCCAGCACCATTGCTCTGACTGAACCCTATGGCTACACCTTC. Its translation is CASTIALTEPYGYTF.

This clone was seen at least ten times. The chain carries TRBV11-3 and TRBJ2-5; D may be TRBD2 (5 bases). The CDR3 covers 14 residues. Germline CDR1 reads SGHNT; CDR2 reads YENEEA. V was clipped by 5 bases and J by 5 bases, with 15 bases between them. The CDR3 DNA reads TGTGCCAGCAGCCGCCGGGGTGAGCGCGAGACCCAGTACTTC. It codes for CASSRRGERETQYF. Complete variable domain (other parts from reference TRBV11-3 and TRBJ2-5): EAGVVQSPRYKIIEKKQPVAFWCNPISGHNTLYWYLQNLGQGPELLIRYENEEAVDDSQLPKDRFSAERLKGVDSTLKIQPAELGDSAVYLCASSRRGERETQYFGPGTRLLVL.

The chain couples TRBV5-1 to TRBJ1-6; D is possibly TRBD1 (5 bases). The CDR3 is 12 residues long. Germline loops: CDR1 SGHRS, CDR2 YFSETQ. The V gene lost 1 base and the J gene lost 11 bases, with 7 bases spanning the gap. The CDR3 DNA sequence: TGCGCCAGCAGCTTGCAGGGTCCACCCCTCCACTTT. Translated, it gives CASSLQGPPLHF.

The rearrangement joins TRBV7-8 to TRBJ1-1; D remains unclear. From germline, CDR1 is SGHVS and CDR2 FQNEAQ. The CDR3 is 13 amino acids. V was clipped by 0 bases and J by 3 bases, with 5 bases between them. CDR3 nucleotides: TGTGCCAGCAGCTTAGCTTTCGACACTGAAGCTTTCTTT. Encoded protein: CASSLAFDTEAFF.

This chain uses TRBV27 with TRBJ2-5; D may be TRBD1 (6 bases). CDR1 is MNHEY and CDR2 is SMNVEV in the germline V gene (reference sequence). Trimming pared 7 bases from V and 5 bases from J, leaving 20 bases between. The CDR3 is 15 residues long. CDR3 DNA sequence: TGTGCCAGCAAGGGAATGGGGGCCCAGGAGGAGACCCAGTACTTC. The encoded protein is CASKGMGAQEETQYF.

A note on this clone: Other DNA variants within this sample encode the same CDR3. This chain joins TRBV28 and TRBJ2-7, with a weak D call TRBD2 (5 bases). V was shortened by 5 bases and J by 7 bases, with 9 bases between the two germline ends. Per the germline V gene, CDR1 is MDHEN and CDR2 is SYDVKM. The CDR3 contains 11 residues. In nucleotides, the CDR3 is TGTGCCAGCAGTAGTACTAGGGAGCAGTACTTC. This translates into CASSSTREQYF.

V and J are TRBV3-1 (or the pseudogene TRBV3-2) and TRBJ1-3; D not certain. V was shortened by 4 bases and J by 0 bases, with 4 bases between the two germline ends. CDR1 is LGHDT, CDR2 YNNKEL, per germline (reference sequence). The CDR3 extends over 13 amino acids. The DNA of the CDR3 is TGTGCCAGCAGCCTCAGCTCTGGAAACACCATATATTTT. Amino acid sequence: CASSLSSGNTIYF.

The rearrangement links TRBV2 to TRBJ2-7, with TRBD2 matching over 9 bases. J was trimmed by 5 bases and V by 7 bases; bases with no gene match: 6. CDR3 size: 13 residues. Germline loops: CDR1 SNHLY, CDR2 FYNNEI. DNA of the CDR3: TGTGCCAGCAATGCGGGAGGGCCCCACGAGCAGTACTTC. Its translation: CASNAGGPHEQYF.